The 8 T cell receptor beta chains reported below all come from one sample, sequenced in a study of cytomegalovirus exposure and HLA in healthy donors. 60 Vbeta and 13 Jbeta primers were used in PCR. Some clones are missing from TCRdb's copy, which holds only in-frame ones; the method was immunoSEQ multiplex PCR. The table shows 98,000 or so clones, with around 10% occurring only once. Sample: PBMCs. These TCRs come from a man in his forties in good health and CMV-seropositive.

J is TRBJ2-7 and V is TRBV9; D is possibly TRBD2 (5 bases). V was trimmed by 3 bases and J by 5 bases, leaving 21 bases between them. Germline CDR1 reads SGDLS; CDR2 reads YYNGEE. CDR3 length: 16 residues. CDR3 protein: CASSALTGNTGDEQYF. The CDR3 DNA reads as TGTGCCAGCAGCGCCTTAACGGGGAACACTGGTGACGAGCAGTACTTC.

This sequence joins TRBV13 and TRBJ1-1; tentative D call: TRBD1 (6 bases). V dropped 5 bases and J dropped 0 bases, with 13 bases sitting between them. Germline V CDR1 and CDR2: PRHDT, FYEKMQ (reference sequence). This CDR3 spans 15 amino acids. The CDR3 DNA sequence: TGTGCCAGCAGCCCCCCCACAGGGTTGAACACTGAAGCTTTCTTT. Protein sequence: CASSPPTGLNTEAFF.

The chain carries TRBV14 and TRBJ2-2; 7 nucleotides match TRBD2. Per germline, CDR1 SGHDN and CDR2 FVKESK. The V segment lost 4 bases and the J segment 4 bases; nucleotides outside the gene matches: 9. The CDR3 runs to 16 residues. The CDR3 sequence: CASSRGAGVGTGELFF. The DNA of the CDR3 is TGTGCCAGCAGCCGCGGTGCGGGAGTGGGCACCGGGGAGCTGTTTTTT. The full variable domain, completed using reference TRBV14 and TRBJ2-2, is EAGVTQFPSHSVIEKGQTVTLRCDPISGHDNLYWYRRVMGKEIKFLLHFVKESKQDESGMPNNRFLAERTGGTYSTLKVQPAELEDSGVYFCASSRGAGVGTGELFFGEGSRLTVL.

V usage is TRBV6-6 and J usage is TRBJ2-5; TRBD2 matches at 9 bases. This CDR3 spans 15 amino acids. V was pared by 6 bases and J by 5 bases, with 10 bases of the junction left unmatched. Germline V gives CDR1 MNHNY, CDR2 SVGAGI (reference sequence). The DNA of the CDR3 is TGTGCCAGCAGGGATAGCGGGAGCCCCCTGGAGACCCAGTACTTC. Amino acid sequence: CASRDSGSPLETQYF.

This clone has a handful of counts. The gene calls are TRBV18 and TRBJ1-1; D is undetermined. This CDR3 is built from 16 residues. Germline V gene lookup returns CDR1 KGHSH and CDR2 LQKENI. With 6 bases removed from V and 4 bases from J, the gap between germline ends came to 21 bases. The CDR3 reads CASSPAAELRGTEAFF. CDR3 bases: TGTGCCAGCTCCCCGGCGGCGGAACTTCGGGGCACTGAAGCTTTCTTT.

The V call is TRBV29-1, the J call TRBJ2-1, with TRBD2 identical over 11 bases. Germline V gene lookup returns CDR1 SQVTM and CDR2 ANQGSEA. Losses at the gene ends were 7 bases for V and 8 bases for J; bases not matched to a gene: 13. The CDR3 contains 15 residues. CDR3 nucleotide sequence: TGCAGCGGGAGGGGGGGTGAACTAGCGGGAGATGAGCAGTTCTTC. This codes for CSGRGGELAGDEQFF.

The chain recombines TRBV6-5 with TRBJ2-7; 8 bases are shared with TRBD1. J was trimmed by 2 bases and V by 7 bases; bases with no gene match: 7. There are 14 residues in the CDR3. CDR1 and CDR2 from the germline V gene are MNHEY and SVGAGI. The CDR3 loop reads CASTSGGTTYEQYF. As DNA, the CDR3 is TGTGCCAGCACTTCAGGGGGCACGACCTACGAGCAGTACTTC.

The chain carries TRBV27 and TRBJ2-7; 10 nucleotides line up with TRBD1. Germline values: CDR1 MNHEY, CDR2 SMNVEV (reference sequence). J gave up 2 bases and V 6 bases, and 10 bases lay outside the gene matches. The CDR3 contains 16 residues. CDR3 DNA: TGTGCCAGCAGCCCTTCGGGGGACAGGGGAACCTACGAGCAGTACTTC. It is translated as CASSPSGDRGTYEQYF.